Presented here are 8 T cell receptor beta chains from one specimen sequenced in a study of regulatory T cells in long-lasting Graves disease. Libraries of TCR beta came from iRepertoire HTBI primers plus Arm-PCR of CDR3 regions. A single record per CDR3 protein comes from TCRdb applying MiXCR to the multiplex PCR reads. The sample holds 600,000 to 650,000 distinct CDR3 sequences; approximately 15% are singletons and the top ten take around 18%. Time point described: newly diagnosed GD, antithyroid drugs for less than 3 months. RNA extracted from PBMCs served as the sequencing template. The same sample was also used in a study of T cells in Graves' hyperthyroidism and ophthalmopathy.

Sequenced here: peripheral blood mononuclear cells (PBMCs), sampled at new diagnosis, from a patient treated with antithyroid drugs. These TCRs come from a woman aged 25-40 years with Graves disease.

This clonotype was observed a handful of times. The V and J genes are TRBV6-1 and TRBJ2-1, with D unclear. V was cut by 6 bases and J by 7 bases, with 22 bases left in between. The CDR3 covers 16 residues. Germline V gene lookup returns CDR1 MNHNS and CDR2 SASEGT. Here the CDR3 reads CASSGLSIPPVNEQFF. The CDR3 region has the DNA TGTGCCAGCAGCGGCCTAAGTATCCCCCCCGTTAATGAGCAGTTCTTC.

This clonotype was recorded many times. The CDR3 coding sequence is TGTGCCACCTTAGGGGCCCTTAATGAAAAACTGTTTTTT. This codes for CATLGALNEKLFF. J is TRBJ1-4 and V is TRBV28; perhaps TRBD1 as D (5 bases). CDR3 length equals 13 residues. Trimming shortened V by 10 bases and J by 4 bases, and 13 bases separated the two germline ends. Germline V gene data show CDR1 as MDHEN and CDR2 as SYDVKM.

Ten or more counts support this clonotype. The chain combines TRBV2 with TRBJ2-7, with a weak D call TRBD1 (5 bases). Deletions cut 2 bases from V and 6 bases from J, with 17 bases between. CDR3 length equals 15 residues. The germline CDR1 and CDR2 sequences are SNHLY and FYNNEI. CDR3 loop: CASSEIQGDVSEQYF. The CDR3 DNA is TGTGCCAGCAGTGAAATACAAGGGGATGTGAGCGAGCAGTACTTC.

This clonotype has ten or more counts. This chain joins TRBV7-8 and TRBJ2-5; D gene uncertain. CDR1 and CDR2 from the germline V gene are SGHVS and FQNEAQ. The CDR3 runs to 15 residues. The germline V and J ends were trimmed by 5 bases and 5 bases, with 18 bases remaining between them. The CDR3 loop is CASSPVSGSGETQYF. Here the CDR3 DNA reads TGTGCCAGCAGCCCCGTATCCGGGTCCGGGGAGACCCAGTACTTC.

As regards this clonotype: A single base separates this from a much larger clone, so it may be a read error. This sequence joins TRBV5-1 and TRBJ2-7; 7 nucleotides match TRBD1. CDR3 length equals 16 residues. The V gene's germline CDR1 is SGHRS and CDR2 YFSETQ. CDR3 loop: CSSSLGQGVMAYEQYF. CDR3 bases: TGCTCCAGCAGCTTGGGGCAGGGGGTGATGGCCTACGAGCAGTACTTC. Full variable domain (outside the CDR3, taken from reference TRBV5-1 and TRBJ2-7): KAGVTQTPRYLIKTRGQQVTLSCSPISGHRSVSWYQQTPGQGLQFLFEYFSETQRNKGNFPGRFSGRQFSNSRSEMNVSTLELGDSALYLCSSSLGQGVMAYEQYFGPGTRLTVT.

This clonotype was detected many times. This chain connects TRBV24-1 to TRBJ2-1; D is unclear. The CDR3 is 12 amino acids. CDR1 is KGHDR and CDR2 is SFDVKD in the germline V gene. Trimming cost V 4 bases and J 10 bases, with 10 bases left between them. CDR3: CATSEGRKEQFF. The DNA of the CDR3 is TGTGCCACCAGTGAAGGGCGGAAGGAGCAGTTCTTC.

This clonotype showed up just once. A much larger clonotype is one base distant, so this may be a read error. The CDR3 loop reads CVSSEMGISQPQHF. CDR3 nucleotides: TGTGTCAGCAGTGAAATGGGGATATCTCAGCCCCAGCATTTT. This rearrangement joins TRBV6-2 or TRBV6-3 to TRBJ1-5; D call uncertain. Germline CDR1 is MNHEY and CDR2 is SVGEGT. The CDR3 loop spans 14 amino acids.

There are many counts of this clonotype. V and J are TRBV9 and TRBJ2-1; 8 nucleotides align to TRBD1. From germline, CDR1 is SGDLS and CDR2 YYNGEE. With V trimmed by 4 bases and J by 7 bases, 13 bases remained unmatched. This CDR3 is built from 16 residues. CDR3 DNA sequence: TGTGCCAGCAGCCCCAACAGGGGGTCTGTTTCAAATGAGCAGTTCTTC. Amino acids: CASSPNRGSVSNEQFF.